These 8 T cell receptor beta chains share one sample of origin, sequenced in a study of blood T cell repertoires in COVID-19. Generated by immunoSEQ multiplex PCR, the TCRdb table keeps only in-frame clones and is missing some. The repertoire consists of about 160,000 clones, with roughly 73% occurring once and the leading ten covering around 2.8%. Sequencing was done on a sample of peripheral blood. These receptors were obtained from a man in his sixties or seventies with acute or convalescent COVID-19.

The gene calls are TRBV7-2 and TRBJ2-3; possible D gene TRBD2, 5 bases. CDR3 length equals 13 residues. Germline V gene sequence: CDR1 SGHTA, CDR2 FQGNSA. V lost 5 bases, J lost 10 bases, and 16 bases lay in between. The CDR3 DNA is TGTGCCAGCAGCAACCGGCCCGAGGGCGCGCAGTATTTT. Translated: CASSNRPEGAQYF.

The chain employs TRBV19 and TRBJ1-1; D is perhaps TRBD1 (6 bases). With 3 bases removed from V and 3 bases from J, the gap between germline ends came to 11 bases. CDR1 and CDR2 (germline): LNHDA, SQIVND (reference sequence). This CDR3 spans 14 amino acids. CDR3 DNA: TGTGCCAGTAGTATGGACAGTACTTACACTGAAGCTTTCTTT. This translates into CASSMDSTYTEAFF.

The chain has TRBV21-1 and TRBJ2-1; the D call of TRBD1 is as the table states it, not checked on the DNA. TRBV21-1 is a pseudogene segment. The CDR3 has 18 residues. In nucleotides, the CDR3 is TGTGCCAGCAGCACAGCTGGGGGGACAGGGATTTGGAACAATGAGCAGTTCTTC. As protein: CASSTAGGTGIWNNEQFF.

This clone was seen a few times. This rearrangement joins TRBV6-5 to TRBJ2-4; possible D gene TRBD2, 6 bases. This CDR3 has 14 amino acids. V was pared by 10 bases and J by 0 bases, with 13 bases between. CDR1 and CDR2 from the germline V gene are MNHEY and SVGAGI. The DNA of the CDR3 is TGTGCCACATTTAGCGGCCTAGCCAAAAACATTCAGTACTTC. It is translated as CATFSGLAKNIQYF.

The J gene is TRBJ1-1, the V gene TRBV7-8, with 11 bases that match TRBD1. The germline CDR1 and CDR2 sequences are SGHVS and FQNEAQ. The CDR3 contains 14 residues. Trimming removed 3 bases from V and 5 bases from J; junction bases left unmatched: 2. The DNA for the CDR3 is TGTGCCAGCAGCTTTGGGACAGGGGGTACTGAAGCTTTCTTT. Translation: CASSFGTGGTEAFF.

Concerning this clone itself: One end of the junction varies from germline; a read error may be responsible. The chain carries TRBV14 and TRBJ2-1; 8 bases are shared with TRBD1. The germline CDR1 and CDR2 sequences are SGHDN and FVKESK. This CDR3 is built from 14 residues. The CDR3 DNA follows: TGTGCCAGCAGCCGGTCCGGACAGGGTTTACCACAGCTCTTC. Its translation: CASSRSGQGLPQLF.

This chain connects TRBV2 to TRBJ2-3; the D is unclear. V shed 2 bases and J shed 1 base, with 16 bases lying between them. Germline values: CDR1 SNHLY, CDR2 FYNNEI. This CDR3 has 17 residues. In DNA form, the CDR3 reads TGTGCCAGCAGTGAAAAAGTTTGGGCTCCTCGCACAGATACGCAGTATTTT. Translation gives CASSEKVWAPRTDTQYF.

The chain joins TRBV24-1 to TRBJ1-5; 9 bases are a match to TRBD1. J lost 0 bases, V lost 6 bases, and 5 bases had no gene match. CDR1 and CDR2 from the germline V gene are KGHDR and SFDVKD. CDR3 length: 16 residues. The CDR3, as DNA: TGTGCCACCAGTCCCGGGACAGGGATTAGCAATCAGCCCCAGCATTTT. This codes for CATSPGTGISNQPQHF.